These T cell receptor beta chains were read from a single sample in a study of radiotherapy plus CTLA-4 blockade in lung cancer. Data came from immunoSEQ multiplex PCR; TCRdb stores just in-frame clones and leaves some out. Of 90,000 to 100,000 clones in the sample, 80% to 85% are singletons; the top ten hold roughly 23%. The input for sequencing was peripheral blood, taken from a patient treated with radiotherapy plus ipilimumab. The origin of the receptors is a human donor with non-small cell lung cancer that progressed on radiotherapy plus ipilimumab. CDR3s leave out the opening cysteine and the closing phenylalanine or tryptophan. Clone size is stated in some rows and not others, as once, few, many or a class when expanded.

j_call | clone_size | v_call | cdr3_aa
TRBJ2-2 | once | TRBV7-3 | ASSPPSGELF
TRBJ2-7 | . | TRBV2 | ASSGLAESSYEQY
TRBJ1-5 | . | TRBV10-3 | AASRDRGKNQPQH
TRBJ1-2 | few | TRBV28 | ASSGASGGYT
TRBJ2-1 | . | TRBV7-9 | ASSLATSSYNEQF
TRBJ1-4 | . | TRBV28 | ASSSHWTVQRGKLF
TRBJ1-1 | . | TRBV5-6 | ASSLKQNTEAF
TRBJ2-7 | few | TRBV5-1 | ASSLTGGEQY
TRBJ2-3 | . | TRBV2 | ASSLLARGTDTQY
TRBJ2-3 | . | TRBV29-1 | SVGSLGEYTDTQY
TRBJ2-1 | . | TRBV7-2 | ASSFSVSSYNEQF
TRBJ2-7 | . | TRBV30 | AWGTVGAYEQY
TRBJ1-5 | once | TRBV27 | ASRKTRNQPQH
TRBJ2-3 | . | TRBV27 | ASSPGGTSRYNTQY
TRBJ1-1 | . | TRBV15 | ATSNAVLGVSGEAF
TRBJ2-5 | . | TRBV7-2 | ASSPGTSQETQY
TRBJ1-6 | . | TRBV7-6 | ASRSQDSPLH
TRBJ1-5 | . | TRBV29-1 | SVSRRGYQPQH
. | . | TRBV28 | ASSPPDRGNEQY
TRBJ2-2 | . | TRBV6-5 | ASSYRGGGNTGELF
TRBJ2-2 | . | TRBV7-8 | ASSSTGGPSGELF
TRBJ2-3 | . | TRBV6-5 | ASSFVGQNTQY
TRBJ2-7 | . | TRBV6-5 | ASSQGAFEQY
TRBJ2-5 | . | TRBV6-1 | ASSELAEQETQY
TRBJ1-1 | . | TRBV28 | ASSPSFRNTEAF
TRBJ2-5 | . | TRBV6-6 | ASSYSDGFGGTQY